This record covers a single T cell receptor beta chain. This PCR relied on a set of 60 Vbeta primers and 13 Jbeta primers. Generated by immunoSEQ multiplex PCR, the TCRdb table keeps only in-frame clones and is missing some. The sample holds over 90,000 clones, 65% to 85% seen once. This record belongs to a study of cytomegalovirus exposure and HLA in healthy donors. CDR3 length: 19 amino acids. With 6 bases clipped from V and 1 base from J, the junction kept 16 bases outside the gene matches. Germline lookup yields CDR1 SGHAT and CDR2 FQNNGV. The sequence came from a middle-aged man in good health and CMV-seropositive. The V call is TRBV11-2, the J call TRBJ2-3; 10 bases map to TRBD2. The sample taken for sequencing was PBMCs. The CDR3 is CASRSREALAGERTDTQYF. The CDR3 DNA sequence: TGTGCCAGCAGATCAAGGGAGGCCCTAGCGGGAGAACGCACAGATACGCAGTATTTT.